This T cell receptor (beta chain) was sequenced during a study of memory CD4+ T cells and cytomegalovirus serostatus. Study-wide findings and caveats: About two fifths of the roughly 150 known CMV-associated TCRbeta sequences appeared in CD4+ memory.

TCRdb's table, derived via immunoSEQ multiplex PCR, lists solely in-frame clones and lacks some. The sample includes 45,000 to 70,000 clones, 82% of them seen just once. The CDR3 consists of 13 residues. Germline CDR1 and CDR2: SGHVS and FNYEAQ. The ends were cut back, 0 bases at V and 4 bases at J, with 7 bases in the middle. This clone appeared a few times. What it binds is unknown. The sort gate was single viable CD3+CD4+CD8-CD45RO+ cells for memory CD4+ T cells. Total CD4+ T cells were enriched by CD4 positive selection. V is TRBV7-6 and J is TRBJ2-7; no definite D call. Sequencing was performed on memory CD4+ T cells from blood. This TCR came from an adult in good health and CMV-seronegative. Some clones in this sample may be carry-over from other donors' samples. The chain's CDR3 is CASSLAVRYEQYF. The CDR3 DNA sequence: TGTGCCAGCAGCTTAGCAGTTAGGTACGAGCAGTACTTC.